This TCR beta chain was captured in a study of T cells in Graves' hyperthyroidism and ophthalmopathy. Each ophthalmopathy patient scored at least 3 on the Clinical Activity Score and at least 4 on NOSPECS grade, with duration under 3 months. V lost 6 bases and J lost 0, with 13 bases in between. Germline CDR1 is KGHSH and CDR2 is LQKENI. The CDR3 contains 15 residues. Using RNA transcripts as the source, TCR beta CDR3 regions were amplified. First-round RT-PCR of the TCR CDR3 relied on the HTBI primer set. Via MiXCR, TCRdb re-called the multiplex PCR reads, giving one row per CDR3 protein. The sample contains roughly 280,000 distinct CDR3 sequences, roughly 20% of which appear only once. This clonotype was seen many times. No antigen is known for it. Whole-study findings and limits: Ophthalmopathy, which appeared later, was predicted by the model a median 6.5 months before onset.

This chain connects TRBV18 to TRBJ2-3, with D uncertain. Material for sequencing was blood. This sequence originates from a young man with Graves' ophthalmopathy. The CDR3 region is CASSPIYPSTDTQYF. CDR3 coding DNA: TGTGCCAGCTCCCCAATATACCCTAGCACAGATACGCAGTATTTT.